This T cell receptor beta chain was sequenced for a study of identical twins. General study points: Zero-insertion analyses might be partly confounded by invariant T cells like MAIT and iNKT. A lower insertion count was a feature of abundant cord blood beta clonotypes, with no such feature in memory repertoires.

This clonotype was found many times. Its antigen is not identified. TCRdb called the 5' RACE reads again in MiXCR, with one record for every CDR3 protein. The sample holds 120,000 to 150,000 distinct CDR3 sequences, roughly 3.5% seen once. Sequencing used memory T cells sorted from blood. The receptor's source is a young man in good health.

CDR3 loop: CASSLEQANQPQHF. As DNA, the CDR3 is TGTGCCAGCAGCTTAGAGCAGGCGAATCAGCCCCAGCATTTT. The chain couples TRBV7-8 to TRBJ1-5; D gene unclear. In germline, CDR1 is SGHVS, CDR2 FQNEAQ. Trimming shortened V by 1 base and J by 4 bases, and 8 bases separated the two germline ends. The CDR3 consists of 14 residues.